Listed below are T cell receptor beta chains from one sample, sequenced in a study of CD8 T cells in Susac syndrome. TCRdb re-called the immunoSEQ multiplex PCR reads with MiXCR, one entry per CDR3 protein. The repertoire has around 200,000 distinct CDR3 sequences, 92% of them found once; the top ten carry roughly 0.13%. The sequencing input was CD8+ T cells from PBMCs. These receptors all stem from a human donor with multiple sclerosis. The CDR3 runs from the conserved cysteine through the conserved F or W. D genes are given only for firm matches. Size tells how often a clone was seen (once, few, many) or the class of an expanded clone, and some rows leave it out.

TGTGCCTGGAGTTGGCAGGGAGGCGGCTACACCTTC | CAWSWQGGGYTF | NA | TRBJ1-2 | TRBV30 | NA
TGTGCCATCAGTGAATCCGGCGGAGGCGTGGATGAGCAGTTCTTC | CAISESGGGVDEQFF | NA | TRBJ2-1 | TRBV10-3 | NA
TGTGCCAGCAGTTATGGACAGGGGGCCTACGAGCAGTACTTC | CASSYGQGAYEQYF | TRBD1 | TRBJ2-7 | TRBV6-5 | NA
TGCGCCAGCAGCCAAGGAGCAGGGGAATTGAACACTGAAGCTTTCTTT | CASSQGAGELNTEAFF | NA | TRBJ1-1 | TRBV4-1 | once
TGTGCCAGCAGACACCCCAACAGGGACCCCTACGAGCAGTACTTC | CASRHPNRDPYEQYF | NA | TRBJ2-7 | TRBV2 | once
TGTGCCAGCAGCTTAGGACCGGGACAGGGCACAGATACGCAGTATTTT | CASSLGPGQGTDTQYF | TRBD1 | TRBJ2-3 | TRBV7-3 | NA
TGCGCCAGCAGCCTCTGGGCGACAGGGAGCTCCTACAATGAGCAGTTCTTC | CASSLWATGSSYNEQFF | TRBD1 | TRBJ2-1 | TRBV5-1 | NA
TGTGCCAGCAGTTTACTAGGATACACAGATACGCAGTATTTT | CASSLLGYTDTQYF | NA | TRBJ2-3 | TRBV12-3/TRBV12-4 | NA
TGTGCCAGTAGTATAGGGGGGATGGGCAATCAGCCCCAGCATTTT | CASSIGGMGNQPQHF | NA | TRBJ1-5 | TRBV19 | NA
TGTGCCACCTACAGGCTAGGGGTCGGGGAGACCCAGTACTTC | CATYRLGVGETQYF | NA | TRBJ2-5 | TRBV6-2/TRBV6-3 | NA
TGTGCCAGCAACAGCCGGCCGCTGGGTCAGATAAACACTGAAGCTTTCTTT | CASNSRPLGQINTEAFF | NA | TRBJ1-1 | TRBV7-9 | NA
TGTGCCAGCAGTTACTCGAGCGAGACCCAGTACTTC | CASSYSSETQYF | NA | TRBJ2-5 | TRBV6-2/TRBV6-3 | NA
TGTGCCAGCAGTGAACTAGCGGGGGCTACCTACAATGAGCAGTTCTTC | CASSELAGATYNEQFF | TRBD2 | TRBJ2-1 | TRBV25-1 | NA
TGTGCCAGCAGCGGCACCGGACAGTACTCTGAAAACACCATATATTTT | CASSGTGQYSENTIYF | NA | TRBJ1-3 | TRBV9 | NA
TGTGCCAGCAGCTTAGATGGGGGAACCCCCTACGAGCAGTACTTC | CASSLDGGTPYEQYF | NA | TRBJ2-7 | TRBV7-9 | NA
TGTGCCACCAGTGATTTTTCAGCCTACAATGAGCAGTTCTTC | CATSDFSAYNEQFF | NA | TRBJ2-1 | TRBV24-1 | NA
TGTGCCAGCAGCGCGCGAGGGCGGGGGACCGGGGAGCTGTTTTTT | CASSARGRGTGELFF | TRBD2 | TRBJ2-2 | TRBV7-9 | NA
TGTGCCAGCAGCCCCTCTGCGTTGGGGGATGAGCAGTTCTTC | CASSPSALGDEQFF | NA | TRBJ2-1 | TRBV7-9 | NA
TGTGCCAGCAGCGTACCCCTTTCCTCTGTGGGAGAGAACACCGGGGAGCTGTTTTTT | CASSVPLSSVGENTGELFF | NA | TRBJ2-2 | TRBV9 | NA
TGTGCCAGCGGCGAGGAGCCGTCAGGTCCTGGGGAGCTGTTTTTT | CASGEEPSGPGELFF | NA | TRBJ2-2 | TRBV6-5 | NA
TGCGCCAGCAGCGCGAACTACGAGCAGTACTTC | CASSANYEQYF | NA | TRBJ2-7 | TRBV10-2 | NA
TGTGCCAGCAGTTTCCCGGGACAGGGGGTTCGGGAGCAGTACTTC | CASSFPGQGVREQYF | TRBD1 | TRBJ2-7 | TRBV12-3/TRBV12-4 | NA
TGTGCCAGCAGCTTAGTCCCGGGACAGATTTTTACACCCCTCCACTTT | CASSLVPGQIFTPLHF | TRBD1 | TRBJ1-6 | TRBV7-8 | NA
TGCGCCAGCAGTCAATCGCGCCCGTATCAGCCCCAGCATTTT | CASSQSRPYQPQHF | NA | TRBJ1-5 | TRBV23-1 | few
TGTGCCAGCTCAGCTAGACTAGCGCTTCGCACAGATACGCAGTATTTT | CASSARLALRTDTQYF | TRBD2 | TRBJ2-3 | TRBV7-6 | NA
TGCAGCGTGGACTTTGGCACCGGGGAGCTGTTTTTT | CSVDFGTGELFF | NA | TRBJ2-2 | TRBV29-1 | NA
TGTGCCAGCAGGACAGGGGTTGGGGGCTACGAGCAGTACTTC | CASRTGVGGYEQYF | TRBD1 | TRBJ2-7 | TRBV6-2/TRBV6-3 | NA
TGCAGTGCTAGAGGGACGATCACCTACGAGCAGTACTTC | CSARGTITYEQYF | NA | TRBJ2-7 | TRBV20-1 | NA
TGTGCCAGCTTCCTTAGCCCGGGTATTGAAGCTTTCTTT | CASFLSPGIEAFF | NA | TRBJ1-1 | TRBV6-5 | NA
TGTGCCAGCAGTCCCCGGACCAGCCCGGTCTTC | CASSPRTSPVF | NA | TRBJ2-1 | TRBV12-3/TRBV12-4 | NA
TGCAGCATCTGGGATGCGAACACCGGGGAGCTGTTTTTT | CSIWDANTGELFF | NA | TRBJ2-2 | TRBV29-1 | NA
TGTGCCAGCAGTTTAGGGGGCCGCTGGGAGACCCAGTACTTC | CASSLGGRWETQYF | NA | TRBJ2-5 | TRBV27 | NA
TGTGCCAGCAGCGCTTTAGCGGAGAGAAGTTACAATGAGCAGTTCTTC | CASSALAERSYNEQFF | NA | TRBJ2-1 | TRBV9 | NA
TGCGCCAGCAGCCAAGATACAGAAACTGAAGCTTTCTTT | CASSQDTETEAFF | NA | TRBJ1-1 | TRBV4-1 | NA
TGTGCCAGCAGCCAATCGCCGGGACTGGGGGAGCAGTACTTC | CASSQSPGLGEQYF | NA | TRBJ2-7 | TRBV3-1 | NA
TGTGCCAGTAGTATGACCTGGGTCACTGAAGCTTTCTTT | CASSMTWVTEAFF | NA | TRBJ1-1 | TRBV19 | NA
TGTGCCAGCCAGGGGACTAGCGCTATAAACCTCAATGAGCAGTTCTTC | CASQGTSAINLNEQFF | TRBD2 | TRBJ2-1 | TRBV2 | NA
TGTGCCAGCAGTGAGTCAACGACAGCCTACGAGCAGTACTTC | CASSESTTAYEQYF | NA | TRBJ2-7 | TRBV25-1 | few
TGCAGCGTCCCCGGGACAGGGTCATCCCCCTATGGCTACACCTTC | CSVPGTGSSPYGYTF | TRBD1 | TRBJ1-2 | TRBV29-1 | NA
TGTGCCAGCAGTTCCGTCCGAGAGACCCAGTACTTC | CASSSVRETQYF | NA | TRBJ2-5 | TRBV28 | NA
TGCAGCGTTTTAGGGGCGGAGGGGCCCCCCAACAATGAGCAGTTCTTC | CSVLGAEGPPNNEQFF | NA | TRBJ2-1 | TRBV29-1 | NA
TGCAGTGCTAGAGAGGGGACTGCCCTTTTTACTATGAACACTGAAGCTTTCTTT | CSAREGTALFTMNTEAFF | NA | TRBJ1-1 | TRBV20-1 | NA
TGTGCCAGCAGCCCTTACCCACTAGCGGGAGATACGCAGTATTTT | CASSPYPLAGDTQYF | TRBD2 | TRBJ2-3 | TRBV6-2/TRBV6-3 | NA